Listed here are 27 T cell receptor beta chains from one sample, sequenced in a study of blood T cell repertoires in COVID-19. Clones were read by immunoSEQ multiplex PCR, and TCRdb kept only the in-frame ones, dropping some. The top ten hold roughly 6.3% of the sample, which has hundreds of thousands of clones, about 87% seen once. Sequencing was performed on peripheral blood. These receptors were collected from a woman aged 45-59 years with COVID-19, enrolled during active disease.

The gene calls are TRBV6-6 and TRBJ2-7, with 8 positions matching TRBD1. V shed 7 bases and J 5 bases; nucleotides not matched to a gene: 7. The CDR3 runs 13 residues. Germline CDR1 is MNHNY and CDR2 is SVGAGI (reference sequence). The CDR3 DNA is TGTGCCAGCACAGCGGACAGGGTAAACGAGCAGTACTTC. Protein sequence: CASTADRVNEQYF.

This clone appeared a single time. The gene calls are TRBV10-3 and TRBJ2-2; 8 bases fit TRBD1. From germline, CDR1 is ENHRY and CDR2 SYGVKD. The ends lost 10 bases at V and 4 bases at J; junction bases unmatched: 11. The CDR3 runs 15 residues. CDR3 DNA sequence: TGTGCCACGCTAAAGACAGGGGCAACCACCGGGGAGCTGTTTTTT. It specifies CATLKTGATTGELFF.

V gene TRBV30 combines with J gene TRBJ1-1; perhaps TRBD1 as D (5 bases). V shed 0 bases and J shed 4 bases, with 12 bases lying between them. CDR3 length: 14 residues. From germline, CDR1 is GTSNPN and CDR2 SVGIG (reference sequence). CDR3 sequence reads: CAWSVGLLVTEAFF. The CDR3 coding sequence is TGTGCCTGGAGTGTGGGACTTCTAGTCACTGAAGCTTTCTTT.

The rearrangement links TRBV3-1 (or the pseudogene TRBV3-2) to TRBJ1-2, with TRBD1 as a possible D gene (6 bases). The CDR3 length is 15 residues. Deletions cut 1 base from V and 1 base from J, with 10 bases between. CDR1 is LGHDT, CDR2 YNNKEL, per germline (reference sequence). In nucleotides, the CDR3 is TGTGCCAGCAGCCAAGTGGGGGCGATTAACTATGGCTACACCTTC. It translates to CASSQVGAINYGYTF.

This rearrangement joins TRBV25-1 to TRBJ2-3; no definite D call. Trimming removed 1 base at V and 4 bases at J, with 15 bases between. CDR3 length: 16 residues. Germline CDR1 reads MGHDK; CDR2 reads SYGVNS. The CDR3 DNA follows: TGTGCCAGCAGTGAATCCGCTGGAGCTACCCCAGATACGCAGTATTTT. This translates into CASSESAGATPDTQYF.

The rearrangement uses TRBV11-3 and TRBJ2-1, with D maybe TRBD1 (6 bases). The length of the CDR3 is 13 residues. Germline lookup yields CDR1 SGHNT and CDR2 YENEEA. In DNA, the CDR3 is TGTGCGGCCCAACAGGGTCCGGACAATGAGCAGTTCTTC. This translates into CAAQQGPDNEQFF.

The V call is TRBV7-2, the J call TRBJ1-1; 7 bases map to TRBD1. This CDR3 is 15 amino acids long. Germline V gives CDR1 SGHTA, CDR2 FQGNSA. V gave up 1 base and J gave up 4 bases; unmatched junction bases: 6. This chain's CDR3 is CASSLDRGMGTEAFF. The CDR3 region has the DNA TGTGCCAGCAGCTTAGACAGGGGCATGGGCACTGAAGCTTTCTTT. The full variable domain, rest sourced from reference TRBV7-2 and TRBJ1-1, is GAGVSQSPSNKVTEKGKDVELRCDPISGHTALYWYRQSLGQGLEFLIYFQGNSAPDKSGLPSDRFSAERTGGSVSTLTIQRTQQEDSAVYLCASSLDRGMGTEAFFGQGTRLTVV.

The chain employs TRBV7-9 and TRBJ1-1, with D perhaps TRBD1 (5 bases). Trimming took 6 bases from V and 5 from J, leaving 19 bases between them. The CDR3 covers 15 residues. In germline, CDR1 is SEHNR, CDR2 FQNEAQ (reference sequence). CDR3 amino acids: CASRRGDLGGTEAFF. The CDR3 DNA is TGTGCCAGCAGGCGGGGGGACCTGGGAGGAACTGAAGCTTTCTTT.

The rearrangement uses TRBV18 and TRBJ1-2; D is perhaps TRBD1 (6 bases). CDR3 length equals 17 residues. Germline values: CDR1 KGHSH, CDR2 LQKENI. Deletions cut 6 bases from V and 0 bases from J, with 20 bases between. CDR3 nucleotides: TGTGCCAGCTCCCCAACAGGGAATGTCCCCGCTAACTATGGCTACACCTTC. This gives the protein CASSPTGNVPANYGYTF.

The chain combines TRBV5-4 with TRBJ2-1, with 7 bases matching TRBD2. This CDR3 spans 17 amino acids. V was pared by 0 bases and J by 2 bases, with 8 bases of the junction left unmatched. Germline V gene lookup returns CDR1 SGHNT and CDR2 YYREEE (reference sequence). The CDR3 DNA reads TGTGCCAGCAGCTTGGCCACGGCTAGCGGAACCTACAATGAGCAGTTCTTC. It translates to CASSLATASGTYNEQFF.

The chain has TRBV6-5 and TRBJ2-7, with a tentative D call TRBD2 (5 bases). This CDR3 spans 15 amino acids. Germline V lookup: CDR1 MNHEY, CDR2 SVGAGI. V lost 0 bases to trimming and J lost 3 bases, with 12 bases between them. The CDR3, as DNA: TGTGCCAGCAGTTACTCGAAGGTGACTAACTACGAGCAGTACTTC. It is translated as CASSYSKVTNYEQYF.

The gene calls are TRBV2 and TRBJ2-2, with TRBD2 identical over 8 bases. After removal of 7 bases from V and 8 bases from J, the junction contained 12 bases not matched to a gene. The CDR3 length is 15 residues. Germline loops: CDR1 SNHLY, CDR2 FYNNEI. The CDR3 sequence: CASKAGRALRGELFF. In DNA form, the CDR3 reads TGTGCCAGCAAGGCCGGGAGGGCCTTGAGGGGGGAGCTGTTTTTT.

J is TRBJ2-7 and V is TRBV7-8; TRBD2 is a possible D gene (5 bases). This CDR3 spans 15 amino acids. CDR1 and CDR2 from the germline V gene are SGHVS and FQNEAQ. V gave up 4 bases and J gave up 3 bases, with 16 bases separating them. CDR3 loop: CASSSPRVPLYEQYF. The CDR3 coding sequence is TGTGCCAGCAGCTCCCCGCGGGTCCCCCTCTACGAGCAGTACTTC. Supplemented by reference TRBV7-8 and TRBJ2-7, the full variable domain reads GAGVSQSPRYKVAKRGQDVALRCDPISGHVSLFWYQQALGQGPEFLTYFQNEAQLDKSGLPSDRFFAERPEGSVSTLKIQRTQQEDSAVYLCASSSPRVPLYEQYFGPGTRLTVT.

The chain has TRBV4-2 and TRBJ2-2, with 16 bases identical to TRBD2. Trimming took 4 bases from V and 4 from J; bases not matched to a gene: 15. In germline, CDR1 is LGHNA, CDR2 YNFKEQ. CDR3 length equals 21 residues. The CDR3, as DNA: TGTGCCAGCAGCCCAATGTCGGGACTAGCGGGAGGGCCCTCTGGCACCGGGGAGCTGTTTTTT. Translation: CASSPMSGLAGGPSGTGELFF.

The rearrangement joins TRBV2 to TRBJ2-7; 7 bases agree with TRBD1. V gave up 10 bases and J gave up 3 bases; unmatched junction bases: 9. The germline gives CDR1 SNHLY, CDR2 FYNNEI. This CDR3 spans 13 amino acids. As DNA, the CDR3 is TGTGCCAACCACAGGGGAGCGGTCTACGAGCAGTACTTC. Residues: CANHRGAVYEQYF.

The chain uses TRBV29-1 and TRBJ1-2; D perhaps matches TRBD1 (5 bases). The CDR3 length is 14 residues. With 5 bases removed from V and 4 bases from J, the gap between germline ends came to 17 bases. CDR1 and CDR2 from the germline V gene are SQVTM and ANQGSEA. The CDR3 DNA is TGCAGCGTTAACCAAGCGGGGGGATTCTATGGCTACACCTTC. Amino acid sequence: CSVNQAGGFYGYTF.

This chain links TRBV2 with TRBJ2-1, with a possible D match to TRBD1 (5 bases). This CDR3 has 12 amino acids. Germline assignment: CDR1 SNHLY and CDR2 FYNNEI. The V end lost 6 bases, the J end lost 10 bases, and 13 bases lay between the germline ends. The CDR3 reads CASSKGWGEQFF. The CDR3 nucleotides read TGTGCCAGCAGCAAAGGTTGGGGCGAGCAGTTCTTC.

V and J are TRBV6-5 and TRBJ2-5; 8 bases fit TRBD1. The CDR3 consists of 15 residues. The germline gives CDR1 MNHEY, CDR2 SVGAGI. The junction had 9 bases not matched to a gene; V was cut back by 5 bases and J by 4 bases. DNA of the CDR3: TGTGCCAGCAGTCGACAGGGGAACCCCCCAGAGACCCAGTACTTC. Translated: CASSRQGNPPETQYF.

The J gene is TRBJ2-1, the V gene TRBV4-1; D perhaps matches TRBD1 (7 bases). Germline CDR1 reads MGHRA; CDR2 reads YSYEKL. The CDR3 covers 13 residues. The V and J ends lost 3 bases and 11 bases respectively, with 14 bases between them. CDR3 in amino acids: CASSHNRGGKQFF. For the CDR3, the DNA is TGCGCCAGCAGCCACAACAGGGGAGGTAAGCAGTTCTTC.

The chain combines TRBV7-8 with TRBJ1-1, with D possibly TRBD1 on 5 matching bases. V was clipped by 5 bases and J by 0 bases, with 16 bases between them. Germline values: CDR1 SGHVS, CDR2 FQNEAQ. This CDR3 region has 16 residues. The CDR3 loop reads CASSIRDYTMNTEAFF. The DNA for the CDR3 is TGTGCCAGCAGCATCCGGGACTATACCATGAACACTGAAGCTTTCTTT.

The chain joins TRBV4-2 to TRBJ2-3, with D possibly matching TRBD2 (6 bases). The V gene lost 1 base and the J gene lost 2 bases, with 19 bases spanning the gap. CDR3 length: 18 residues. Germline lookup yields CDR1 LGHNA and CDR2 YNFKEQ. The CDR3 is CASSQAPRGGTITDTQYF. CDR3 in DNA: TGTGCCAGCAGCCAAGCCCCCCGGGGCGGGACCATCACAGATACGCAGTATTTT.

CDR3 protein: CASGTIRLARQTGELFF. For the CDR3, the DNA is TGTGCCAGCGGTACAATAAGGCTAGCGAGGCAAACCGGGGAGCTGTTTTTT. The chain links TRBV27 to TRBJ2-2; D may be TRBD2 (6 bases). V was cut by 8 bases and J by 5 bases, with 24 bases left in between. Germline assignment: CDR1 MNHEY and CDR2 SMNVEV (reference sequence). This CDR3 comprises 17 residues.

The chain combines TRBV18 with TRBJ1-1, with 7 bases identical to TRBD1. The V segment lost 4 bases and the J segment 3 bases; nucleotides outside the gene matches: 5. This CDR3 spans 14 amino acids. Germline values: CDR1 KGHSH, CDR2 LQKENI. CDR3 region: CASSRQTGDTEAFF. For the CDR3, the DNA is TGTGCCAGCTCACGTCAAACAGGGGACACTGAAGCTTTCTTT.

CDR3 coding DNA: TGTGCCGCTAGCGGGAGGGCGACTGATACGCAGTATTTT. Protein product: CAASGRATDTQYF. The chain links TRBV12-3 or TRBV12-4 to TRBJ2-3; TRBD2 agrees at 12 bases. The CDR3 spans 13 residues. V dropped 11 bases and J dropped 6; count of bases not matched to a gene: 6.

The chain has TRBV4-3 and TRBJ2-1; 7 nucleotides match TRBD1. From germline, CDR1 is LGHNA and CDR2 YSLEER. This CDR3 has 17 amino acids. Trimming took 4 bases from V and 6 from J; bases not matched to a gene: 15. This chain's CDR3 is CASSPWVATGIGNEQFF. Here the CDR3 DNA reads TGCGCCAGCAGCCCGTGGGTTGCGACAGGGATCGGCAATGAGCAGTTCTTC.

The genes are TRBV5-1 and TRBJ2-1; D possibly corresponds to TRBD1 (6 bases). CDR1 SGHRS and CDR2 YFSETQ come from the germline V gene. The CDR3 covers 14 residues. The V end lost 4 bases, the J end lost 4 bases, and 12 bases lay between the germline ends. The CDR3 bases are TGCGCCAGCAGCCGGCCCGGACAGTACAATGAGCAGTTCTTC. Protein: CASSRPGQYNEQFF. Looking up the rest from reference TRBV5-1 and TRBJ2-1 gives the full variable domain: KAGVTQTPRYLIKTRGQQVTLSCSPISGHRSVSWYQQTPGQGLQFLFEYFSETQRNKGNFPGRFSGRQFSNSRSEMNVSTLELGDSALYLCASSRPGQYNEQFFGPGTRLTVL.

This chain's CDR3 is CASSSAGTGQDEAFF. DNA for the CDR3: TGTGCCAGCAGTTCAGCCGGGACAGGGCAGGATGAAGCTTTCTTT. The V gene is TRBV27, the J gene TRBJ1-1; 9 bases are shared with TRBD1. Trimming took 4 bases from V and 7 from J; bases not matched to a gene: 10. Germline lookup yields CDR1 MNHEY and CDR2 SMNVEV (reference sequence). This CDR3 region has 15 residues.